This T cell receptor beta chain was sequenced for a study of OX40 agonist ivuxolimab in advanced cancers. Whole-study context: In this cohort, patients received ivuxolimab, an agonistic anti-OX40 (CD134) antibody.

Method: immunoSEQ multiplex PCR; TCRdb's copy keeps in-frame clones and lacks some. This table holds roughly 24,000 clones, 75% to 80% found once. The cohort excluded patients with autoimmune disease history or systemic immunosuppression. The receptor was derived from an adult with an advanced solid tumor such as melanoma, head and neck, liver or kidney cancer. The material sequenced was CD4+ or CD8+ T cells sorted from blood, taken in a trial of the OX40 agonist ivuxolimab.

CDR3 nucleotides: TGTGCCAGCAGCGGTAGCGGGGGGGCGAACACCGGGGAGCTGTTTTTT. The encoded protein is CASSGSGGANTGELFF. J is TRBJ2-2 and V is TRBV9; 11 bases line up with TRBD2. This CDR3 has 16 amino acids. Germline V gene sequence: CDR1 SGDLS, CDR2 YYNGEE. With 3 bases clipped from V and 0 bases from J, the junction kept 1 base outside the gene matches.